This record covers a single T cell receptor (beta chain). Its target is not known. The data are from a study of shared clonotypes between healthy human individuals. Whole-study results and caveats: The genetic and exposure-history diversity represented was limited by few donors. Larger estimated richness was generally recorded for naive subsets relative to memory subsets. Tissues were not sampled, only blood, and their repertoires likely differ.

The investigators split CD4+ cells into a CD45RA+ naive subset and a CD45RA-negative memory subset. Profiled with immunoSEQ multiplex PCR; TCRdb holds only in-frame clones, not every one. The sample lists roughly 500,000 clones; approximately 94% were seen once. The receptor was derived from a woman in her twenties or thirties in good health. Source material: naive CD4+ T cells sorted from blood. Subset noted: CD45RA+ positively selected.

The CDR3 DNA reads as TGTGCCAGTTCCGGACACTCTGAGCAGTTCTTC. Its translation: CASSGHSEQFF. The chain has TRBV6-1 and TRBJ2-1, with a weak D call TRBD1 (5 bases). Trimming left V 9 bases short and J 9 bases short, with 12 bases between. This CDR3 has 11 residues. Germline-derived CDR1 and CDR2 are MNHNS and SASEGT.